This T cell receptor (beta chain) appears in the sequencing data of a study of identical twins. This CDR3 has 16 residues. With 0 bases removed from V and 2 bases from J, the gap between germline ends came to 11 bases. Germline CDR1 is MNHEY and CDR2 is SVGAGI. MiXCR, applied by TCRdb to the 5' RACE reads, yields one record per CDR3 protein. The sample carries about 220,000 distinct CDR3 sequences, 6.5% to 8.5% recorded once. This sample also belongs to another study, concerning yellow fever vaccine responses in identical twins.

What was sequenced was memory (CD45RO+) T cells sorted from blood. The sequence derives from a woman aged 18-35 years in good health. This rearrangement joins TRBV6-5 to TRBJ2-4; D is ambiguous. CDR3 nucleotides: TGTGCCAGCAGTTACTCATTCTCCATTACCAAAAACATTCAGTACTTC. Translating it yields CASSYSFSITKNIQYF.